A selection of T cell receptor beta chains follows, all from one sample in a study of control samples from healthy donors and cancer patients. Profiling relied on immunoSEQ multiplex PCR, and the TCRdb table lists in-frame clones only, not all of them. The sample lists about 150,000 clones; roughly 92% were seen once. Sequenced material: blood. These receptors all stem from a woman aged 18-29 years in good health. Both conserved end residues are part of each CDR3. The order of the fields is CDR3 DNA, CDR3 protein, V gene, J gene, clone size, D gene. A D gene is named only where the DNA matches it firmly. Expanded clones are given a class, and other clones once, few, many or no size at all.

CDR3 DNA: TGCGCCAGCAGCTTGGGACAGCTCTATGGCTACACCTTC; CDR3 protein: CASSLGQLYGYTF; V gene: TRBV5-1; J gene: TRBJ1-2; clone size: .; D gene: .
CDR3 DNA: TGTGCCAGTAGTATAAGTTCAACCAAAGCTTTCTTT; CDR3 protein: CASSISSTKAFF; V gene: TRBV19; J gene: TRBJ1-1; clone size: .; D gene: .
CDR3 DNA: TGTGCCAGCAGCCCTCGCCTAGTTGGACAACCTGACACCGGGGAGCTGTTTTTT; CDR3 protein: CASSPRLVGQPDTGELFF; V gene: TRBV9; J gene: TRBJ2-2; clone size: .; D gene: .
CDR3 DNA: TGTGCCAGCAGCGTAGAGGGGGCAGTCGGAGGGAATGAGCAGTTCTTC; CDR3 protein: CASSVEGAVGGNEQFF; V gene: TRBV9; J gene: TRBJ2-1; clone size: .; D gene: .
CDR3 DNA: TGTGCCAGCAGTCCTCTAGTCTACGAGCAGTACTTC; CDR3 protein: CASSPLVYEQYF; V gene: TRBV6-5; J gene: TRBJ2-7; clone size: .; D gene: .
CDR3 DNA: TGTGCCAGCAGTCCCCAGGGGAGGCATGGCTACACCTTC; CDR3 protein: CASSPQGRHGYTF; V gene: TRBV6-5; J gene: TRBJ1-2; clone size: .; D gene: .
CDR3 DNA: TGTGCCAGCAGTTATGGGGATAACCCCGGGGATACGCAGTATTTT; CDR3 protein: CASSYGDNPGDTQYF; V gene: TRBV6-2/TRBV6-3; J gene: TRBJ2-3; clone size: .; D gene: .
CDR3 DNA: TGTGCCAGCAGCCAAATGGACAGGGGAAGGGAAAAACTGTTTTTT; CDR3 protein: CASSQMDRGREKLFF; V gene: TRBV5-4; J gene: TRBJ1-4; clone size: .; D gene: TRBD1
CDR3 DNA: TGTGCCAGCAGTACCTGGACAGCAAATTCACCCCTCCACTTT; CDR3 protein: CASSTWTANSPLHF; V gene: TRBV6-6; J gene: TRBJ1-6; clone size: .; D gene: .
CDR3 DNA: TGTGCCAGCAGTACCGACCGGACAGCCTCTGGAAACACCATATATTTT; CDR3 protein: CASSTDRTASGNTIYF; V gene: TRBV2; J gene: TRBJ1-3; clone size: .; D gene: .
CDR3 DNA: TGCGCCAGCAGTGAGTCCCGGGACACGATGAACACTGAAGCTTTCTTT; CDR3 protein: CASSESRDTMNTEAFF; V gene: TRBV10-2; J gene: TRBJ1-1; clone size: .; D gene: .
CDR3 DNA: TGTGCCAGCAGTTATTTGAGGACAGGGGGAAGTTCACCCCTCCACTTT; CDR3 protein: CASSYLRTGGSSPLHF; V gene: TRBV6-5; J gene: TRBJ1-6; clone size: .; D gene: TRBD1
CDR3 DNA: TGTGCCAGCAGTCGCGGGGCCAATGAGCAGTTCTTC; CDR3 protein: CASSRGANEQFF; V gene: TRBV28; J gene: TRBJ2-1; clone size: .; D gene: .
CDR3 DNA: TGTGCCAGCAGCGTAGACGGGGCGCGGCGGGAGACCCAGTACTTC; CDR3 protein: CASSVDGARRETQYF; V gene: TRBV9; J gene: TRBJ2-5; clone size: .; D gene: .
CDR3 DNA: TGTGCCAGTAGTATGAGGGCTGGGGCCAACGTCCTGACTTTC; CDR3 protein: CASSMRAGANVLTF; V gene: TRBV19; J gene: TRBJ2-6; clone size: few; D gene: .
CDR3 DNA: TGCAGTGCTAGTTTGTGGGGGTACGAGCAGTACTTC; CDR3 protein: CSASLWGYEQYF; V gene: TRBV20-1; J gene: TRBJ2-7; clone size: .; D gene: .
CDR3 DNA: TGTGCCAGCAGCTTAAACAGGGGAGACTACGAGCAGTACTTC; CDR3 protein: CASSLNRGDYEQYF; V gene: TRBV7-2; J gene: TRBJ2-7; clone size: .; D gene: TRBD1
CDR3 DNA: TGTGCCAGCAGTGAATTAACAGCTTATGGCTACACCTTC; CDR3 protein: CASSELTAYGYTF; V gene: TRBV6-1; J gene: TRBJ1-2; clone size: .; D gene: .
CDR3 DNA: TGTGCCAGCTACAAAACAGAAAACTATGGCTACACCTTC; CDR3 protein: CASYKTENYGYTF; V gene: TRBV6-5; J gene: TRBJ1-2; clone size: .; D gene: .
CDR3 DNA: TGTGCCAGCAGTTATCCTAGCGGGGGGGCTCACCATACGCAGTATTTT; CDR3 protein: CASSYPSGGAHHTQYF; V gene: TRBV6-2/TRBV6-3; J gene: TRBJ2-3; clone size: .; D gene: TRBD2
CDR3 DNA: TGTGCCAGCAGTTTAGCCGGCACAGATACGCAGTATTTT; CDR3 protein: CASSLAGTDTQYF; V gene: TRBV27; J gene: TRBJ2-3; clone size: few; D gene: .
CDR3 DNA: TGCGCCAGCAGCTCAGGACTAGCGGGCTCCAATGAGCAGTTCTTC; CDR3 protein: CASSSGLAGSNEQFF; V gene: TRBV5-1; J gene: TRBJ2-1; clone size: .; D gene: TRBD2